These T cell receptor beta chains were read from a single sample in a study of T cell responses to AZD1222 COVID-19 vaccine. The table came from immunoSEQ multiplex PCR; TCRdb's copy has only in-frame clones and leaves some out. Here the sample spans some 60,000 clones, 70% to 85% being singletons. Sequenced material: peripheral blood, taken on day 0 of AZD1222 vaccination. These receptors were taken from an adult in good health. The CDR3 runs from the conserved cysteine through the conserved F or W. A D gene is named only where the DNA matches it firmly. Clone sizes are given selectively: once, few, many, or a class where the clone is expanded.

TRBV6-5,NA,TRBJ1-4,NA,TGTGCCAGCAGTTCCACTCGTCGGGGGTTGTCGGAAAAACTGTTTTTT,CASSSTRRGLSEKLFF
TRBV11-2,NA,TRBJ1-5,NA,TGTGCCAGCAGCTTAGAGAGCAATCAGCCCCAGCATTTT,CASSLESNQPQHF
TRBV12-3/TRBV12-4,NA,TRBJ2-7,NA,TGTGCCAGCAGTTTACGTCCCGCTCTGCAGTACTTC,CASSLRPALQYF
TRBV9,NA,TRBJ1-5,NA,TGTGCCAGCAGCGTAGGTGTGGAGAATCAGCCCCAGCATTTT,CASSVGVENQPQHF
TRBV9,NA,TRBJ2-7,NA,TGTGCCAGCAGCGGTGGGGGGCTAGCGACTGAGCAGTACTTC,CASSGGGLATEQYF
TRBV7-2,NA,TRBJ2-2,NA,TGTGCCAGCAGCCCTCATGATGCCTCGAACACCGGGGAGCTGTTTTTT,CASSPHDASNTGELFF
TRBV18,NA,TRBJ1-1,NA,TGTGCCAGCTCCGGAGCACGGGGGAACACTGAAGCTTTCTTT,CASSGARGNTEAFF
TRBV5-4,once,TRBJ2-6,NA,TGTGCCAGCAGCTGGTGGGATAGGGGGAGAGATGGGGCCAACGTCCTGACTTTC,CASSWWDRGRDGANVLTF
TRBV6-5,NA,TRBJ1-1,TRBD1,TGTGCCAGCAGTCGGGACAGCCCCACTGAAGCTTTCTTT,CASSRDSPTEAFF
TRBV27,NA,TRBJ2-1,TRBD2,TGTGCCAGCAGTTCTCGAATACAGACCCGGACTAGCGGGAGGTTCTACAATGAGCAGTTCTTC,CASSSRIQTRTSGRFYNEQFF
TRBV28,NA,TRBJ2-1,TRBD2,TGTGCCAGCAGTTTAGGGACTAGCGGGATTTTTGAGCAGTTCTTC,CASSLGTSGIFEQFF
TRBV7-8,few,TRBJ1-6,NA,TGTGCCAGCAGCTCGAGGGCCTTAAATTCACCCCTCCACTTT,CASSSRALNSPLHF
TRBV6-5,NA,TRBJ1-5,NA,TGTGCCAGCACAATTGGCAATCAGCCCCAGCATTTT,CASTIGNQPQHF
TRBV19,NA,TRBJ1-3,NA,TGTGCCAGTAGTGTACAGCCCGGAGCGTCTGGAAACACCATATATTTT,CASSVQPGASGNTIYF
TRBV24-1,NA,TRBJ2-1,TRBD1,TGTGCCACCAGTGAAGTTACAGGGGTGGGTGAGCAGTTCTTC,CATSEVTGVGEQFF
TRBV14,NA,TRBJ2-5,TRBD2,TGTGCCAGCAGCCGAGGACTAGCCCCGTATGAGACCCAGTACTTC,CASSRGLAPYETQYF
TRBV2,NA,TRBJ1-2,NA,TGTGCCAGCAGTGTGGGGGGGCTCTATGGCTACACCTTC,CASSVGGLYGYTF
TRBV6-5,NA,TRBJ1-3,NA,TGTGCCAGCGAAGGGAATGGAAACACCATATATTTT,CASEGNGNTIYF
TRBV11-2,NA,TRBJ1-1,NA,TGTGCCAGCAGCCAGTTTAGTAGGGGGGGCACTGAAGCTTTCTTT,CASSQFSRGGTEAFF
TRBV7-2,few,TRBJ1-6,NA,TGTGCCAGCAGCTTAAGCTCCTATAATTCACCCCTCCACTTT,CASSLSSYNSPLHF
TRBV27,NA,TRBJ2-1,TRBD1,TGTGCCAGCAGTTTATGGGTCGACAGGGCTGGGTACAATGAGCAGTTCTTC,CASSLWVDRAGYNEQFF
TRBV4-1,NA,TRBJ2-5,NA,TGCGCCAGCAGCCAAGATCCTAGGGAGACCCAGTACTTC,CASSQDPRETQYF